The 16 T cell receptor beta chains reported below all come from one sample, sequenced in a study of blood T cells in healthy people across ages. Alongside a J-beta primer mix, a sample-barcoded 5' primer served in a second PCR lasting roughly 6 to 12 cycles. TCRdb itself ran the 5' RACE reads through MiXCR, one entry per CDR3 protein. The repertoire consists of 550,000 to 700,000 distinct CDR3 sequences, with 27% occurring once and the leading ten covering 15% to 20%. The sequencing sample was made of blood. These receptors were obtained from a woman in her 70s in good health.

The CDR3 DNA sequence: TGTGCCACCACGGGGTGGCCCAATGAGCAGTTCTTC. It is translated as CATTGWPNEQFF. This sequence joins TRBV19 and TRBJ2-1; D is perhaps TRBD2 (5 bases). V was cut by 10 bases and J by 6 bases, with 13 bases left in between. In germline, CDR1 is LNHDA, CDR2 SQIVND (reference sequence). This CDR3 has 12 amino acids.

The rearrangement joins TRBV6-2 or TRBV6-3 to TRBJ2-5; D gene unclear. This CDR3 has 14 amino acids. Trimming removed 0 bases at V and 5 bases at J, with 10 bases between. Germline V CDR1 and CDR2: MNHEY, SVGEGT. The CDR3 loop is CASSYSVIGETQYF. Written as DNA, the CDR3 is TGTGCCAGCAGTTACTCAGTGATCGGGGAGACCCAGTACTTC.

The CDR3 protein is CASSLESGLETDTQYF. In DNA, the CDR3 is TGTGCCAGCAGCTTAGAATCGGGACTAGAAACAGATACGCAGTATTTT. The rearrangement uses TRBV7-9 and TRBJ2-3, with 8 bases aligning to TRBD2. With 1 base clipped from V and 3 bases from J, the junction kept 6 bases outside the gene matches. Germline CDR1 reads SEHNR; CDR2 reads FQNEAQ (reference sequence). The CDR3 contains 16 residues.

CDR3 sequence reads: CATSDSDRGNTEAFF. Written as DNA, the CDR3 is TGTGCCACCAGTGATTCTGACAGGGGGAACACTGAAGCTTTCTTT. V usage is TRBV24-1 and J usage is TRBJ1-1, with TRBD1 matching over 8 bases. Germline assignment: CDR1 KGHDR and CDR2 SFDVKD. Germline trimming cut 2 bases from V and 1 base from J; bases unmatched to any gene: 2. The CDR3 contains 15 residues.

J is TRBJ2-5 and V is TRBV4-2, with 13 bases matching TRBD2. Per germline, CDR1 LGHNA and CDR2 YNFKEQ. The CDR3 runs to 16 residues. V lost 4 bases and J lost 5; bases outside the gene matches: 7. The CDR3 protein is CASSPGLAGLVETQYF. The CDR3 nucleotides read TGTGCCAGCAGCCCGGGACTAGCGGGGCTTGTGGAGACCCAGTACTTC.

This clonotype was counted between two and nine times. In DNA form, the CDR3 reads TGCGCCAGCAGCGCTAAGACTAGCTCTTCGGAGACCCAGTACTTC. Protein sequence: CASSAKTSSSETQYF. The chain couples TRBV5-1 to TRBJ2-5; TRBD2 aligns across 7 bases. The V and J ends lost 4 bases and 5 bases, in that order; junction bases with no gene match: 11. Germline CDR1 and CDR2: SGHRS and YFSETQ. This CDR3 contains 15 residues.

The chain carries TRBV29-1 and TRBJ2-3; D is ambiguous. The CDR3 is made up of 12 amino acids. CDR1 is SQVTM and CDR2 is ANQGSEA in the germline V gene. The V end was cut by 5 bases, the J end by 3 bases, with 9 bases between. In DNA, the CDR3 is TGCAGCGTTTCTACCAATACAGATACGCAGTATTTT. Encoded protein: CSVSTNTDTQYF.

A note on this clonotype: A junction end diverges from the germline sequence, so it may reflect a read error. The chain recombines TRBV14 with TRBJ1-2; the D is unclear. This CDR3 region has 12 residues. Germline values: CDR1 SGHDN, CDR2 FVKESK. The CDR3 region is CASSQGSITWSF. The CDR3, as DNA: TGTGCCAGCAGCCAAGGATCCATAACATGGTCCTTC.

This clonotype was seen a single time. This chain joins TRBV6-6 and TRBJ1-2, with 11 bases lining up with TRBD1. Trimming cost V 8 bases and J 8 bases; bases outside gene matches: 4. This CDR3 region has 12 residues. The germline CDR1 and CDR2 sequences are MNHNY and SVGAGI (reference sequence). CDR3 loop: CASEGQGVGYTF. The DNA for the CDR3 is TGTGCCAGCGAGGGACAGGGGGTAGGCTACACCTTC.

This chain joins TRBV6-5 and TRBJ2-1, with TRBD2 identical over 15 bases. The CDR3 length is 16 residues. With V trimmed by 2 bases and J by 8 bases, 4 bases remained unmatched. Germline V gene lookup returns CDR1 MNHEY and CDR2 SVGAGI. CDR3 nucleotides: TGTGCCAGCAGTTACGGACTAGCGGGGGGGATAGATGAGCAGTTCTTC. Translating it yields CASSYGLAGGIDEQFF.

CDR3 nucleotides: TGCGCCAGCAGCCAAGGTGGTAGCGGGGCTGGCAATGAGCAGTTCTTC. It translates to CASSQGGSGAGNEQFF. The chain carries TRBV4-1 and TRBJ2-1; 8 positions agree with TRBD2. The CDR3 totals 16 residues. The ends lost 1 base at V and 6 bases at J; junction bases unmatched: 8. Germline V gives CDR1 MGHRA, CDR2 YSYEKL.

This chain links TRBV5-1 with TRBJ2-4, with 9 nucleotides matching TRBD2. Germline trimming cut 3 bases from V and 7 bases from J; bases unmatched to any gene: 11. The CDR3 covers 16 residues. Germline V gene sequence: CDR1 SGHRS, CDR2 YFSETQ. The CDR3 DNA is TGCGCCAGCAGCTGGGGTAGCGGGGGAGGATTGAACATTCAGTACTTC. Amino acid sequence: CASSWGSGGGLNIQYF.

The rearrangement uses TRBV20-1 and TRBJ2-7; 11 nucleotides match TRBD2. TRBJ2-1 explains the end of the DNA better; the J call may be wrong. The CDR3 extends over 15 amino acids. Germline loops: CDR1 DFQATT, CDR2 SNEGSKA (reference sequence). The CDR3 spells CSAGLLAGGFNEQFF. The CDR3 DNA reads as TGCAGTGCTGGGTTGCTAGCGGGAGGATTCAATGAGCAGTTCTTC.

Only a few counts were recorded for this clonotype. The V call is TRBV4-3, the J call TRBJ1-1; tentative D call: TRBD1 (6 bases). The germline V gene has CDR1 LGHNA and CDR2 YSLEER. CDR3 length: 14 residues. V shed 1 base and J shed 4 bases, with 10 bases lying between them. For the CDR3, the DNA is TGCGCCAGCAGCCAAGTAAACAGGGCCACTGAAGCTTTCTTT. It codes for CASSQVNRATEAFF.

This clonotype has only a few counts. The chain couples TRBV4-2 to TRBJ2-5; D not resolved. Per the germline V gene, CDR1 is LGHNA and CDR2 is YNFKEQ. V was shortened by 1 base and J by 5 bases, with 11 bases between the two germline ends. The CDR3 has 14 residues. The CDR3: CASSQATGLETQYF. The CDR3 DNA reads as TGTGCCAGCAGCCAAGCTACCGGGTTGGAGACCCAGTACTTC.

This clonotype was seen a handful of times. This rearrangement joins TRBV3-1 to TRBJ1-2; D is unresolved. V was shortened by 6 bases and J by 3 bases, with 8 bases between the two germline ends. The germline CDR1 and CDR2 sequences are LGHDT and YNNKEL (reference sequence). The CDR3 is 12 residues long. This CDR3 is CASSGPHYGYTF. The DNA for the CDR3 is TGTGCCAGCAGTGGGCCCCACTATGGCTACACCTTC.